This T cell receptor (beta chain) was identified in a study of CD8 T cells in Susac syndrome. General study results and limits: Only a relatively small number of individuals were included in the TCR sequencing and HLA analysis.

RNA was extracted with the RNeasy kit, and a quantity of about 0.45 to 1 ug was reverse transcribed using random hexamers. TCRdb reprocessed the immunoSEQ multiplex PCR reads via MiXCR and lists one record per CDR3 protein. This table has about 130,000 distinct CDR3 sequences, about 95% appearing once. In regard to this clonotype: Its antigen remains unidentified.

From blood CD8+ and CD4+ T cells, the TCR beta chain was sequenced. The controls were healthy donors who were matched for age and sex. TEMRA cells were enriched by FACS, and CD4+ and CD8+ T cells were negatively isolated. Germline CDR1 MNHEY, CDR2 SVGAGI. There are 17 residues in the CDR3. V was pared by 0 bases and J by 6 bases, with 19 bases between. Sequenced input: CD4+ T cells from PBMCs. The gene calls are TRBV6-5 and TRBJ2-3; D perhaps matches TRBD1 (6 bases). The source is a human donor in good health. CDR3 protein: CASSYSGPGATGDTQYF. The CDR3 DNA sequence: TGTGCCAGCAGTTACTCGGGGCCAGGGGCCACAGGTGATACGCAGTATTTT.